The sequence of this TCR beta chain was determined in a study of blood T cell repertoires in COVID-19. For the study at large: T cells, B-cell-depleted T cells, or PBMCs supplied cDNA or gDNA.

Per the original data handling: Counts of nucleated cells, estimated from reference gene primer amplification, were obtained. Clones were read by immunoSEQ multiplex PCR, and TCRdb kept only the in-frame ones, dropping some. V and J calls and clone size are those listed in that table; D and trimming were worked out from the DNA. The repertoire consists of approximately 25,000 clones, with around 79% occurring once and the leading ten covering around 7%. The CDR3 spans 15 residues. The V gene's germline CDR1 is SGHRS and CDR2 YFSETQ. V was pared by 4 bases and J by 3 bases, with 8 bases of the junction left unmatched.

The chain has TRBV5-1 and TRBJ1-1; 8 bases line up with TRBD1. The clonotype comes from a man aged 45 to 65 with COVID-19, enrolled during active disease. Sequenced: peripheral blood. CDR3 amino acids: CASSPGTGIHTEAFF. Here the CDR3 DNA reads TGCGCCAGCAGCCCCGGGACAGGTATTCACACTGAAGCTTTCTTT. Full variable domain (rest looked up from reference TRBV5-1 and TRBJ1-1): KAGVTQTPRYLIKTRGQQVTLSCSPISGHRSVSWYQQTPGQGLQFLFEYFSETQRNKGNFPGRFSGRQFSNSRSEMNVSTLELGDSALYLCASSPGTGIHTEAFFGQGTRLTVV.